A single sample is the source of the 20 T cell receptor beta chains below, sequenced in a study of shared clonotypes between healthy human individuals. The repertoire was sequenced with immunoSEQ multiplex PCR; TCRdb's copy has only in-frame clones and lacks some. The sample contains 950,000 to 1,100,000 clones, roughly 74% of which appear only once. Sequencing used memory CD4+ T cells from PBMCs. Subset described: CD45RA-negative fraction. All receptors come from a man between 18 and 35 years old in good health. Some clones in this sample may be carry-over from other donors' samples.

This clone turned up a few times. This chain uses TRBV11-2 with TRBJ1-5; 8 bases align to TRBD1. CDR3 length: 15 residues. Germline V gene sequence: CDR1 SGHAT, CDR2 FQNNGV. The ends lost 5 bases at V and 5 bases at J; junction bases unmatched: 8. CDR3 DNA: TGTGCCAGCAGCCCAGGGGGCACCTTAGATCAGCCCCAGCATTTT. The encoded protein is CASSPGGTLDQPQHF.

There are a few counts of this clone. The rearrangement joins TRBV5-4 to TRBJ2-1, with 11 bases aligning to TRBD2. This CDR3 is built from 15 residues. Germline V CDR1 and CDR2: SGHNT, YYREEE (reference sequence). V was clipped by 4 bases and J by 3 bases; unmatched bases: 3. In DNA, the CDR3 is TGTGCCAGCAGCCCGACTAGCGGGAACTACAATGAGCAGTTCTTC. Amino acid sequence: CASSPTSGNYNEQFF.

This clone has only one observation. The chain uses TRBV4-1 and TRBJ2-3, with D perhaps given as TRBD1 or TRBD2 (5 bases each). This CDR3 has 17 amino acids. Looked up from germline, CDR1 is MGHRA and CDR2 is YSYEKL. V shed 3 bases and J shed 4 bases, with 20 bases lying between them. The CDR3 is CASSQTGTAELADTQYF. CDR3 DNA: TGCGCCAGCAGCCAGACCGGGACGGCCGAGTTGGCAGATACGCAGTATTTT.

The CDR3 here is CASKGYEQYF. CDR3 coding DNA: TGTGCCAGCAAAGGCTACGAGCAGTACTTC. The chain is built from TRBV28 and TRBJ2-7; D gene unclear. The CDR3 spans 10 residues. Trimming left V 7 bases short and J 3 bases short, with 4 bases between. Per germline, CDR1 MDHEN and CDR2 SYDVKM.

This chain uses TRBV6-6 with TRBJ1-1; 9 positions match TRBD1. With V trimmed by 6 bases and J by 5 bases, 4 bases remained unmatched. Per the germline V gene, CDR1 is MNHNY and CDR2 is SVGAGI (reference sequence). This CDR3 is 13 amino acids long. CDR3 amino acids: CASSLGQGTEAFF. CDR3 nucleotide sequence: TGTGCCAGCAGCCTGGGACAGGGTACTGAAGCTTTCTTT.

The chain joins TRBV5-4 to TRBJ2-5; D might be TRBD2 (6 bases). Trimming pared 3 bases from V and 7 bases from J, leaving 13 bases between. The CDR3 covers 13 residues. The germline V gene encodes CDR1 SGHNT and CDR2 YYREEE (reference sequence). The CDR3 sequence: CASSSGSEGTQYF. DNA of the CDR3: TGTGCCAGCAGCTCGGGGTCGGAGGGGACCCAGTACTTC.

This sequence joins TRBV10-1 and TRBJ2-1, with D perhaps TRBD2 (6 bases). Germline V gene sequence: CDR1 WNHNN, CDR2 SYGVQD (reference sequence). The CDR3 runs 13 residues. Trimming took 3 bases from V and 7 from J, leaving 10 bases between them. The DNA of the CDR3 is TGCGCCAGCAGTGAACCTGGGGGGAATGAGCAGTTCTTC. It is translated as CASSEPGGNEQFF.

The chain uses TRBV30 and TRBJ2-3; D remains unclear. CDR1 and CDR2 from the germline V gene are GTSNPN and SVGIG (reference sequence). This CDR3 comprises 13 residues. The germline V and J ends were trimmed by 3 bases and 2 bases, with 9 bases remaining between them. The CDR3 here is CAWRQPATDTQYF. Here the CDR3 DNA reads TGTGCCTGGAGACAGCCAGCCACAGATACGCAGTATTTT.

The V call is TRBV6-1, the J call TRBJ2-7, with D tentatively TRBD1 (6 bases). CDR3 length equals 17 residues. The V gene's germline CDR1 is MNHNS and CDR2 SASEGT. Trimming took 1 base from V and 5 from J, leaving 21 bases between them. CDR3 loop: CASSEDLLGRGKNEQYF. CDR3 in DNA: TGTGCCAGCAGTGAAGATTTATTGGGCAGGGGTAAAAACGAGCAGTACTTC.

The rearrangement joins TRBV28 to TRBJ2-5, with 7 bases fitting TRBD2. V gave up 5 bases and J gave up 7 bases; unmatched junction bases: 7. There are 13 residues in the CDR3. The germline V gene encodes CDR1 MDHEN and CDR2 SYDVKM. The CDR3 bases are TGTGCCAGCAGTGGGGGGGGGATGGTGACCCAGTACTTC. Amino acid sequence: CASSGGGMVTQYF.

V usage is TRBV9 and J usage is TRBJ2-2, with a weak D call TRBD1 (5 bases). Germline-derived CDR1 and CDR2 are SGDLS and YYNGEE. The V end was cut by 5 bases, the J end by 7 bases, with 15 bases between. There are 14 residues in the CDR3. The DNA of the CDR3 is TGTGCCAGCAGTGCACTGACAGCCGACGGGGAGCTGTTTTTT. Residues: CASSALTADGELFF. The full variable domain, its missing parts supplied by reference TRBV9 and TRBJ2-2, is DSGVTQTPKHLITATGQRVTLRCSPRSGDLSVYWYQQSLDQGLQFLIQYYNGEERAKGNILERFSAQQFPDLHSELNLSSLELGDSALYFCASSALTADGELFFGEGSRLTVL.

This chain links TRBV5-1 with TRBJ2-3; tentative D call: TRBD2 (5 bases). This CDR3 spans 15 amino acids. Germline CDR1 reads SGHRS; CDR2 reads YFSETQ. The V end was cut by 0 bases, the J end by 1 base, with 9 bases between. The CDR3 here is CASSLALRGTDTQYF. For the CDR3, the DNA is TGCGCCAGCAGCTTGGCCCTGAGGGGCACAGATACGCAGTATTTT. Complete variable domain (other parts from reference TRBV5-1 and TRBJ2-3): KAGVTQTPRYLIKTRGQQVTLSCSPISGHRSVSWYQQTPGQGLQFLFEYFSETQRNKGNFPGRFSGRQFSNSRSEMNVSTLELGDSALYLCASSLALRGTDTQYFGPGTRLTVL.

This rearrangement joins TRBV27 to TRBJ2-7; D is unclear. This CDR3 comprises 13 residues. V lost 6 bases and J lost 5, with 14 bases in between. Germline lookup yields CDR1 MNHEY and CDR2 SMNVEV (reference sequence). The CDR3 sequence: CASSTGLEDEQYF. CDR3 nucleotide sequence: TGTGCCAGCAGCACGGGCTTAGAAGACGAGCAGTACTTC.

The rearrangement uses TRBV7-3 and TRBJ2-3; 9 nucleotides align to TRBD2. Germline assignment: CDR1 SGHTA and CDR2 FQGTGA. This CDR3 is built from 16 residues. The trim removed 3 bases at V and 0 bases at J, leaving 4 bases unmatched. Here the CDR3 reads CASSLASGISTDTQYF. As DNA, the CDR3 is TGTGCCAGCAGCTTGGCTAGCGGGATTAGCACAGATACGCAGTATTTT.

Only a few counts were recorded for this clone. This sequence joins TRBV7-2 and TRBJ1-1; D ambiguous. The CDR3 contains 13 residues. Trimming shortened V by 3 bases and J by 7 bases, and 12 bases separated the two germline ends. The V gene's germline CDR1 is SGHTA and CDR2 FQGNSA. The CDR3: CASSFSGGNEAFF. The CDR3 coding sequence is TGTGCCAGCAGCTTTTCAGGCGGGAATGAAGCTTTCTTT.

This clone was recorded only once. This chain links TRBV6-6 with TRBJ2-3; D is ambiguous. Trimming took 0 bases from V and 1 from J, leaving 5 bases between them. Per the germline V gene, CDR1 is MNHNY and CDR2 is SVGAGI (reference sequence). CDR3 size: 14 residues. The CDR3 DNA is TGTGCCAGCAGTTACTCGCAGGGCACAGATACGCAGTATTTT. Translating gives CASSYSQGTDTQYF.

J is TRBJ2-7 and V is TRBV7-2; no clear D gene. The CDR3 sequence is 15 residues long. V was cut by 1 base and J by 3 bases, with 13 bases left in between. From germline, CDR1 is SGHTA and CDR2 FQGNSA. The CDR3 sequence: CASSLGAQRVYEQYF. The CDR3 DNA sequence: TGTGCCAGCAGCTTAGGCGCCCAAAGAGTCTACGAGCAGTACTTC. Together with reference TRBV7-2 and TRBJ2-7, the CDR3 gives the full variable domain: GAGVSQSPSNKVTEKGKDVELRCDPISGHTALYWYRQSLGQGLEFLIYFQGNSAPDKSGLPSDRFSAERTGGSVSTLTIQRTQQEDSAVYLCASSLGAQRVYEQYFGPGTRLTVT.

The DNA of the CDR3 is TGTGCCAGCAGTGAAGAGTTACTAGCTCATGAGCAGTTCTTC. Protein sequence: CASSEELLAHEQFF. The chain employs TRBV6-1 and TRBJ2-1, with D possibly TRBD2 on 6 matching bases. CDR1 and CDR2 (germline): MNHNS, SASEGT. The CDR3 totals 14 residues. V was shortened by 1 base and J by 8 bases, with 12 bases between the two germline ends.

The rearrangement uses TRBV5-6 and TRBJ2-7; D is uncertain. There are 15 residues in the CDR3. The ends were cut back, 0 bases at V and 6 bases at J, with 16 bases in the middle. Germline CDR1 SGHDT, CDR2 YYEEEE. The CDR3 region has the DNA TGTGCCAGCAGCTTGGGATGGTACCGAGGCGGCGAGCAGTACTTC. Protein product: CASSLGWYRGGEQYF.

This clone was seen ten or more times. This sequence joins TRBV28 and TRBJ2-4; 11 nucleotides agree with TRBD1. The CDR3 has 13 residues. Losses at the gene ends were 7 bases for V and 7 bases for J; bases not matched to a gene: 3. Germline lookup yields CDR1 MDHEN and CDR2 SYDVKM. The CDR3 nucleotides read TGTGCCAGCAATAGGGACAGGGGGAACATTCAGTACTTC. Translated: CASNRDRGNIQYF. The whole variable domain, remainder taken from reference TRBV28 and TRBJ2-4, is DVKVTQSSRYLVKRTGEKVFLECVQDMDHENMFWYRQDPGLGLRLIYFSYDVKMKEKGDIPEGYSVSREKKERFSLILESASTNQTSMYLCASNRDRGNIQYFGAGTRLSVL.